The present entry profiles one T cell receptor beta chain with its context. Antigen specificity is unknown. Profiled with immunoSEQ multiplex PCR; TCRdb holds only in-frame clones, not every one. The sample gives approximately 65,000 clones, 76% of which show up once; around 15% is in the top ten. This entry is derived from a study of T cell responses to AZD1222 COVID-19 vaccine. The CDR3 sequence is 12 residues long. Germline CDR1 reads MNHEY; CDR2 reads SMNVEV (reference sequence). V lost 6 bases and J 3 bases, leaving 8 bases between the germline ends. Study outcomes and limitations: The breadth and depth of Spike-specific TCRs increased once two AZD1222 doses had been given.

Sample: peripheral blood, taken on day 0 of AZD1222 vaccination. This TCR was sampled from an adult in good health. The V gene is TRBV27, the J gene TRBJ1-1; a weak D match, TRBD1 (5 bases). CDR3: CASSTRDTEAFF. For the CDR3, the DNA is TGTGCCAGCAGCACCAGGGACACTGAAGCTTTCTTT.